This paragraph covers one TCR beta chain sequence. This likely comes from a read error, as the CDR3 has no conserved phenylalanine or tryptophan at its end. The sample comes from a study of blood T cells in healthy people across ages. Germline loops: CDR1 ENHRY, CDR2 SYGVKD. The ends were cut back, 8 bases at V and 2 bases at J, with 13 bases in the middle. The length of the CDR3 is 13 residues. A second about 6 to 12 cycle PCR used barcoded and J-beta primers. TCRdb processed the 5' RACE reads anew with MiXCR; each CDR3 protein has one entry. This table holds about 1 million distinct CDR3 sequences, around 43% found once.

The sequenced sample was blood. The V gene is TRBV10-3, the J gene TRBJ2-7; D gene uncertain. This TCR derives from a woman aged 55-75 years in good health. In DNA form, the CDR3 reads TGTGCCATCGGGAACGGTGGGCCCTACGAGCAGTACCTC. Protein sequence: CAIGNGGPYEQYL.